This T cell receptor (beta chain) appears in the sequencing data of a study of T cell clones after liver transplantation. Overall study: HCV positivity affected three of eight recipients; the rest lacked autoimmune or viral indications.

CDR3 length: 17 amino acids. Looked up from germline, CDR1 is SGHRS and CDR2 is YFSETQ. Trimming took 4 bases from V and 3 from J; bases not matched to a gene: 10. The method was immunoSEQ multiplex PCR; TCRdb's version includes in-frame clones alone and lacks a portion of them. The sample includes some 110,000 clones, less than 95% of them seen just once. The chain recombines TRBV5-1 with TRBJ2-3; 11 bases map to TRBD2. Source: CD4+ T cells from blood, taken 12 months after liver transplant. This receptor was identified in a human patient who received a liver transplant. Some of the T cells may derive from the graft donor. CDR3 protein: CASSTLKLAGETDTQYF. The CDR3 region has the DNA TGCGCCAGCAGCACACTAAAACTAGCGGGAGAAACAGATACGCAGTATTTT.